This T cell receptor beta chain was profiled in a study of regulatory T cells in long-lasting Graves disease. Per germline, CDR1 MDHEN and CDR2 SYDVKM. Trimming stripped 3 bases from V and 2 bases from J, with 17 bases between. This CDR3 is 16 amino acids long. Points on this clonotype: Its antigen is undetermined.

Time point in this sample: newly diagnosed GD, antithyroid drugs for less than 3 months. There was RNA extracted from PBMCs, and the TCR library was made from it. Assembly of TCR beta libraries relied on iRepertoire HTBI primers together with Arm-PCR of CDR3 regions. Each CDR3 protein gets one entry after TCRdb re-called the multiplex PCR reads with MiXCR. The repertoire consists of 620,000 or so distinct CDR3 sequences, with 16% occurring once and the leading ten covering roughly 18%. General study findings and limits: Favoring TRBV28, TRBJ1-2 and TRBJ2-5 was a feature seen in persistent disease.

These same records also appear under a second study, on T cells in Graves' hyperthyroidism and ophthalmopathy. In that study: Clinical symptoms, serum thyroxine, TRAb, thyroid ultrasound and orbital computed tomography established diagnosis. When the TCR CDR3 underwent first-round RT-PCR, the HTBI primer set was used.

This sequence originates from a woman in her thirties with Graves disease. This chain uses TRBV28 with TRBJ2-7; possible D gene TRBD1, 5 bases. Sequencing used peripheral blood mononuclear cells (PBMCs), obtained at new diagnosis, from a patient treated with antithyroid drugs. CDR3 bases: TGTGCCAGCAGTTTCCCGTTGGGGCGTATCACCTACGAGCAGTACTTC. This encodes CASSFPLGRITYEQYF.